The rows below give T cell receptor beta chains drawn from one sample of a study of blood T cell repertoires in COVID-19. Generated by immunoSEQ multiplex PCR, the TCRdb table keeps only in-frame clones and is missing some. Of 300,000 to 450,000 clones detected, 70% to 85% appear once; the ten largest clones hold 1.1%. The specimen was peripheral blood. The receptor source for this set is a human donor with acute or convalescent COVID-19. The donor label of this sample is uncertain. Each CDR3 is given with its conserved first and last residue. Fields, in order: D gene, V gene, J gene, clone size, CDR3 DNA, CDR3 protein. The D gene is left open where the match is weak. Only some rows state a clone size, as once, few, many or a class for expanded clones.

TRBD2	TRBV13	TRBJ2-3	NA	TGTGCCAGCAGCTTAGGGAGCGGGGGCCTCACAGATACGCAGTATTTT	CASSLGSGGLTDTQYF
NA	TRBV2	TRBJ1-1	few	TGTGCCAGCAGAAAGGAGGGCGGGGGCACTGAAGCTTTCTTT	CASRKEGGGTEAFF
NA	TRBV10-3	TRBJ1-5	NA	TGTGCCATCGGGATGGACATACGGAATCAGCCCCAGCATTTT	CAIGMDIRNQPQHF
NA	TRBV29-1	TRBJ1-1	NA	TGCAGCGTTGAAGATCAAACAGGGCGATCGAGAGCTTTCTTT	CSVEDQTGRSRAFF
TRBD2	TRBV2	TRBJ2-2	once	TGTGCCAGCAGTCCCCTAGCGGGGGGTGTCGCCGGGGAGCTGTTTTTT	CASSPLAGGVAGELFF
TRBD2	TRBV18	TRBJ2-5	NA	TGTGCCAGCTCAACTTTTGCGGGAGGGCAAGAGACCCAGTACTTC	CASSTFAGGQETQYF
NA	TRBV6-2/TRBV6-3	TRBJ1-5	once	TGTGCCAGCAGTTACCGTCCCAATCAGCCCCAGCATTTT	CASSYRPNQPQHF
TRBD1	TRBV3-1/TRBV3-2	TRBJ1-5	NA	TGTGCCAGCAGCCAAGATATTCCCGGGACAGGGAAGAATCAGCCCCAGCATTTT	CASSQDIPGTGKNQPQHF
NA	TRBV7-8	TRBJ1-6	NA	TGTGCCAGCAGCTCCAGGGTGGTGCGGAATTCACCCCTCCACTTT	CASSSRVVRNSPLHF
NA	TRBV2	TRBJ2-3	NA	TGTGCCCGCAAAGTAGCAGATACGCAGTATTTT	CARKVADTQYF
NA	TRBV7-9	TRBJ1-2	NA	TGTGCCAGCAGCTTGTCAGTGACGGCAGGAATATTCTCAGGTGGTGGCTACACCTTC	CASSLSVTAGIFSGGGYTF
TRBD1	TRBV29-1	TRBJ2-2	NA	TGCAGCGTATACGCGGGGACAGGGGGAAAGCGCGGCGGGGAGCTGTTTTTT	CSVYAGTGGKRGGELFF
NA	TRBV7-2	TRBJ2-7	NA	TGTGCCAGCAGCTTAGCGACAGCCTACGAGCAGTACTTC	CASSLATAYEQYF
TRBD1	TRBV14	TRBJ2-7	once	TGTGCCAGCAGCCAAGGGACAGGGCATTTCTACGAGCAGTACTTC	CASSQGTGHFYEQYF
NA	TRBV3-1/TRBV3-2	TRBJ1-6	NA	TGTGCCAGCAGCCCTTCCGCGACAGGAGCGTATAATTCACCCCTCCACTTT	CASSPSATGAYNSPLHF
NA	TRBV3-1/TRBV3-2	TRBJ1-1	once	TGTGCCAGCAGCCAATCGGGGGGCGATAGGATTGAAGCTTTCTTT	CASSQSGGDRIEAFF
NA	TRBV28	TRBJ1-6	once	TGTGCCAGCAAAACAGGCCCTTATAATTCACCCCTCCACTTT	CASKTGPYNSPLHF
NA	TRBV5-1	TRBJ1-1	NA	TGCGCCAGCAGCTTGGGCCGGGAGAACACTGAAGCTTTCTTT	CASSLGRENTEAFF
NA	TRBV1	TRBJ2-7	NA	TGCACCAGCAGCCAAGATGGGCTCAGGGGGACCTCCTACGAGCAGTACTTC	CTSSQDGLRGTSYEQYF
NA	TRBV28	TRBJ1-4	NA	TGTGCCAGCAGTTTAAGTGGGGCGACAGAAAATGAAAAACTGTTTTTT	CASSLSGATENEKLFF
NA	TRBV7-9	TRBJ2-5	NA	TGTGCCAGCAGCGCGGTAGTCATAGGTAGCGGACAAGAGACCCAGTACTTC	CASSAVVIGSGQETQYF
NA	TRBV4-1	TRBJ1-4	NA	TGCGCCAGCAGCCAAGGCGAGCAGGGAAATGAAAAACTGTTTTTT	CASSQGEQGNEKLFF
NA	TRBV11-2	TRBJ1-6	NA	TGTGCCAGCAGCTTATTTGGACAAGGGGGAAATTCACCCCTCCACTTT	CASSLFGQGGNSPLHF
TRBD1	TRBV2	TRBJ1-6	few	TGTGCCAGCAGTGCCGAGCCCGGGACAGGGAATTCACCCCTCCACTTT	CASSAEPGTGNSPLHF
TRBD1	TRBV2	TRBJ1-2	few	TGTGCCAGCAGTTCACCGTTGACAGGGAGCTATGGCTACACCTTC	CASSSPLTGSYGYTF
TRBD1	TRBV28	TRBJ2-3	few	TGTGCCAGCAGCGCACCACAGGGGGCGCAAACAGATACGCAGTATTTT	CASSAPQGAQTDTQYF
TRBD2	TRBV3-1/TRBV3-2	TRBJ2-5	NA	TGTGCCAGCAGCCCTATACTAGCGGGCCAGCAAGAGACCCAGTACTTC	CASSPILAGQQETQYF
NA	TRBV19	TRBJ1-5	NA	TGTGCCAGTAGTATAGACAGGGGCAGCAATCAGCCCCAGCATTTT	CASSIDRGSNQPQHF
TRBD2	TRBV6-6	TRBJ2-1	NA	TGTGCCAGCAGTTACTCAAGCGGGAGCTCCTACAATGAGCAGTTCTTC	CASSYSSGSSYNEQFF
TRBD1	TRBV29-1	TRBJ1-2	NA	TGCAGCGTTGAAGAGATGACAGGGAAGAGCTATGGCTACACCTTC	CSVEEMTGKSYGYTF
TRBD1	TRBV4-1	TRBJ1-3	NA	TGCGCCAGCAGCCCCGGGACAGCGAACTCTGGAAACACCATATATTTT	CASSPGTANSGNTIYF
TRBD2	TRBV3-1/TRBV3-2	TRBJ2-5	NA	TGTGCCAGCAGTCTCGGACTAGCGGGTAACCAAGAGACCCAGTACTTC	CASSLGLAGNQETQYF
TRBD2	TRBV5-1	TRBJ2-2	NA	TGCGCCAGCAGCTTGGTGGCGGGGGGACGCACCGGGGAGCTGTTTTTT	CASSLVAGGRTGELFF
NA	TRBV2	TRBJ2-7	NA	TGTGCCAGCAACCGACAGAGCCAGGGGGGCGAGCAGTACTTC	CASNRQSQGGEQYF
TRBD1	TRBV7-8	TRBJ1-4	NA	TGTGCCAGCAGCGCCTGGGACAGGGAAAGTGAAAAACTGTTTTTT	CASSAWDRESEKLFF
NA	TRBV7-9	TRBJ2-5	NA	TGTGCCAGCAGCTATTTACAGGGACGGGAGACCCAGTACTTC	CASSYLQGRETQYF
NA	TRBV7-7	TRBJ2-5	NA	TGTGCCAGCAGCCGGACAGAAATTTCCCAAGAGACCCAGTACTTC	CASSRTEISQETQYF
NA	TRBV5-1	TRBJ2-7	NA	TGCGCCAGCAGCCCCAATTTGAGTCCGTCCTACGAGCAGTACTTC	CASSPNLSPSYEQYF
TRBD1	TRBV24-1	TRBJ2-3	NA	TGTGCCACCAGTGACCCTGGGGGGACAGGGGTTTCGCCAGATACGCAGTATTTT	CATSDPGGTGVSPDTQYF
NA	TRBV7-9	TRBJ1-1	NA	TGTGCCAGCAGCTTAACTTACCTTCTAGGAGTCATGAACACTGAAGCTTTCTTT	CASSLTYLLGVMNTEAFF
TRBD2	TRBV3-1/TRBV3-2	TRBJ2-1	NA	TGTGCCAGCAGCCCTTCTGGAGGACTAGCGGCGGATCGGGGTGAGCAGTTCTTC	CASSPSGGLAADRGEQFF
NA	TRBV5-6	TRBJ2-3	NA	TGTGCCAGCAGCTCCAGGGTAAATACGCAGTATTTT	CASSSRVNTQYF
NA	TRBV7-2	TRBJ1-2	NA	TGTGCCAGCAGCTTAAATGGGGGGAGAGGCTACACCTTC	CASSLNGGRGYTF
TRBD1	TRBV28	TRBJ1-2	NA	TGTGCCAGCAGTTTCTCCGGGACAGGGGGCTATGGCTACACCTTC	CASSFSGTGGYGYTF
TRBD1	TRBV2	TRBJ1-1	NA	TGTGCCAGCAGGAAGACAGGGGGCGTCACTGAAGCTTTCTTT	CASRKTGGVTEAFF
TRBD2	TRBV12-3/TRBV12-4	TRBJ2-3	NA	TGTGCCAGTAGACTAGCGGCGCCAGATACGCAGTATTTT	CASRLAAPDTQYF
TRBD1	TRBV5-1	TRBJ1-2	NA	TGCGCCAGCAGCTTGGAGCGGACAGGGAGCTATGGCTACACCTTC	CASSLERTGSYGYTF
NA	TRBV7-2	TRBJ1-4	NA	TGTGCCAGCAGCTTAGCAAGGACCGGGGCTAATGAAAAACTGTTTTTT	CASSLARTGANEKLFF
TRBD1	TRBV7-8	TRBJ1-4	NA	TGTGCCAGCAGCTTAGGGACAGGCCTAACTAATGAAAAACTGTTTTTT	CASSLGTGLTNEKLFF
NA	TRBV10-3	TRBJ2-2	NA	TGTGCCATCGCGCGGGACAGCACGGACGGGGAGCTGTTTTTT	CAIARDSTDGELFF
TRBD1	TRBV7-2	TRBJ1-4	NA	TGTGCCAGCAGCTCCGGGACAGCCCGGATTCCTAATGAAAAACTGTTTTTT	CASSSGTARIPNEKLFF
TRBD1	TRBV19	TRBJ1-5	NA	TGTGCCAGTAGCTTGGACAGGGTTCATCAGCCCCAGCATTTT	CASSLDRVHQPQHF
TRBD1	TRBV5-1	TRBJ2-5	NA	TGCGCCAGCAGCTTGGGGGACAGTCAAAGGTTCCAGTACTTC	CASSLGDSQRFQYF
TRBD1	TRBV3-1/TRBV3-2	TRBJ1-2	once	TGTGCCAGCAGCCTCCGACAGGGGCAGAACTATGGCTACACCTTC	CASSLRQGQNYGYTF
NA	TRBV30	TRBJ1-4	NA	TGTGCCTGGAGTGTGGGCAGCGGTTTTAATGAAAAACTGTTTTTT	CAWSVGSGFNEKLFF